One and the same sample provided the 25 T cell receptor beta chains below, sequenced in a study of T cells in Graves' hyperthyroidism and ophthalmopathy. Regions amplified from RNA transcripts were the TCR beta CDR3 regions. In the first-round RT-PCR of the TCR CDR3, the HTBI primer set was used. From the multiplex PCR reads, TCRdb called clonotypes with MiXCR, one entry per CDR3 protein. The sample consists of a few hundred thousand distinct CDR3 sequences, roughly 16% of them appearing once. The material sequenced was blood. All receptors come from a woman in her twenties or thirties with Graves' ophthalmopathy.

This clonotype was counted ten times or more. The J gene is TRBJ1-6, the V gene TRBV12-3 or TRBV12-4; 8 nucleotides align to TRBD1. The length of the CDR3 is 14 residues. V was pared by 6 bases and J by 7 bases, with 5 bases of the junction left unmatched. Here the CDR3 DNA reads TGTGCCAGCAGCGTGACAGGGGCGAATTCACCCCTCCACTTT. This sequence encodes CASSVTGANSPLHF.

V gene TRBV5-1 combines with J gene TRBJ2-3, with 7 positions matching TRBD2. The V gene's germline CDR1 is SGHRS and CDR2 YFSETQ. The CDR3 totals 18 residues. The V segment lost 3 bases and the J segment 4 bases; nucleotides outside the gene matches: 17. The DNA of the CDR3 is TGCGCCAGCAGCTCGCGAGGGCCCCTCGGACTAGAAGCAGATACGCAGTATTTT. This gives the protein CASSSRGPLGLEADTQYF.

About this clonotype itself: At one end, the junction sequence differs from germline, possibly due to a read error. The chain is built from TRBV11-3 and TRBJ2-1, with TRBD2 matching over 11 bases. Germline V gene sequence: CDR1 SGHNT, CDR2 YENEEA. The CDR3 is made up of 15 amino acids. The CDR3 region is CASNLVSGRDNEQFF. Here the CDR3 DNA reads TGTGCCAGCAACTTAGTTAGCGGGAGGGATAATGAGCAGTTCTTC.

This clonotype has a count of ten or more. The chain carries TRBV7-2 and TRBJ1-4; 7 positions agree with TRBD1. Per the germline V gene, CDR1 is SGHTA and CDR2 is FQGNSA. The CDR3 is 15 amino acids. V was pared by 5 bases and J by 4 bases, with 7 bases of the junction left unmatched. CDR3 DNA sequence: TGTGCCAGCAGCATGGGACAGACCTTTAATGAAAAACTGTTTTTT. Translated: CASSMGQTFNEKLFF.

In this sample, this clonotype turned up many times. The chain joins TRBV7-6 to TRBJ2-1; maybe TRBD2 (5 bases). The CDR3 spans 17 residues. Germline CDR1 SGHVS, CDR2 FNYEAQ. Trimming left V 1 base short and J 5 bases short, with 18 bases between. The CDR3 DNA is TGTGCCAGCAGCTTAGTGTTAGGACTTCCCCCTCACAATGAGCAGTTCTTC. As protein: CASSLVLGLPPHNEQFF.

This sequence joins TRBV10-3 and TRBJ2-3; D unclear. Germline lookup yields CDR1 ENHRY and CDR2 SYGVKD. V lost 2 bases and J lost 10, with 7 bases in between. The length of the CDR3 is 11 residues. Here the CDR3 DNA reads TGTGCCATCAGTGAGGGAGACGCGCAGTATTTT. This sequence encodes CAISEGDAQYF.

The rearrangement joins TRBV7-6 to TRBJ2-7; 8 bases are shared with TRBD2. This CDR3 spans 15 amino acids. V shed 5 bases and J 3 bases; nucleotides not matched to a gene: 9. The germline gives CDR1 SGHVS, CDR2 FNYEAQ. CDR3 loop: CASSPSSSGYYEQYF. CDR3 coding DNA: TGTGCCAGCAGCCCTAGTTCTAGCGGGTACTACGAGCAGTACTTC.

In regard to this clonotype: A much more abundant neighbour one base away suggests this may be a read error. This chain connects TRBV3-1 to TRBJ2-7; unclear D gene. CDR3 size: 13 residues. Germline V gene data show CDR1 as LGHDT and CDR2 as YNNKEL (reference sequence). Trimming cost V 4 bases and J 6 bases, with 13 bases left between them. CDR3 bases: TGTGCCAGCAGCCCGTCGACTGGTAGCGAGCAGTACTTC. Translating it yields CASSPSTGSEQYF.

This clonotype came up a few times. The chain employs TRBV2 and TRBJ2-2; the D is unclear. Trimming shortened V by 4 bases and J by 0 bases, and 9 bases separated the two germline ends. The CDR3 extends over 15 amino acids. CDR1 is SNHLY, CDR2 FYNNEI, per germline. The CDR3 loop is CASSAQTTNTGELFF. The CDR3 nucleotides are TGTGCCAGCAGTGCACAGACCACGAACACCGGGGAGCTGTTTTTT.

This clonotype was observed a handful of times. This chain joins TRBV9 and TRBJ2-2, with unresolved D. V lost 0 bases and J lost 3, with 9 bases in between. The CDR3 extends over 15 amino acids. Per the germline V gene, CDR1 is SGDLS and CDR2 is YYNGEE. The CDR3 DNA reads TGTGCCAGCAGCGTAGATCTAGGGTACACCGGGGAGCTGTTTTTT. It translates to CASSVDLGYTGELFF.

This clonotype turned up a few times. The genes are TRBV6-2 or TRBV6-3 and TRBJ2-7; D perhaps matches TRBD1 (5 bases). Trimming stripped 7 bases from V and 2 bases from J, with 15 bases between. CDR3 length: 14 residues. Germline V gene lookup returns CDR1 MNHEY and CDR2 SVGEGT. The CDR3 spells CASTRGALAYEQYF. The CDR3 DNA sequence: TGTGCCAGCACTCGTGGGGCGTTGGCCTACGAGCAGTACTTC.

There are a few counts of this clonotype. This sequence joins TRBV5-1 and TRBJ1-1; 10 nucleotides line up with TRBD1. V dropped 4 bases and J dropped 11; count of bases not matched to a gene: 17. There are 16 residues in the CDR3. The germline CDR1 and CDR2 sequences are SGHRS and YFSETQ. The DNA of the CDR3 is TGCGCCAGCAGCCTATCCGACAGGGGGCGCCGGCCAAAGGCTTTCTTT. Translation: CASSLSDRGRRPKAFF.

The table lists this clonotype with many counts. The chain is built from TRBV3-1 and TRBJ1-2; tentative D call: TRBD1 (5 bases). Between the trimmed V and J ends, which lost 6 bases and 7 bases, there was a span of 18 bases. Germline CDR1 LGHDT, CDR2 YNNKEL (reference sequence). CDR3 size: 14 residues. The CDR3 loop reads CASRQRGEGRGYTF. CDR3 DNA sequence: TGTGCCAGCAGGCAAAGAGGGGAGGGACGTGGCTACACCTTC.

This clonotype occurred many times. The chain employs TRBV20-1 and TRBJ2-1; D uncertain. V was clipped by 2 bases and J by 6 bases, with 11 bases between them. The CDR3 consists of 13 residues. Per germline, CDR1 DFQATT and CDR2 SNEGSKA (reference sequence). The CDR3 DNA follows: TGCAGTGCTAGACTGCCGGCCACCAATGAGCAGTTCTTC. It specifies CSARLPATNEQFF.

This clonotype was picked up many times. CDR3 sequence: CSARENLEQFF. The DNA for the CDR3 is TGCAGTGCTAGAGAAAATCTGGAGCAGTTCTTC. The chain is built from TRBV20-1 and TRBJ2-1; no clear D. Trimming took off 0 bases at V and 10 bases at J, with 7 bases between the two ends. In germline, CDR1 is DFQATT, CDR2 SNEGSKA (reference sequence). CDR3 length: 11 amino acids.

The chain couples TRBV28 to TRBJ1-1, with 7 nucleotides matching TRBD1. The CDR3 spans 14 residues. Germline V gives CDR1 MDHEN, CDR2 SYDVKM. V trimming: 3 bases; J trimming: 5 bases; junction bases outside the gene matches: 6. The CDR3 loop is CASSFEGARTEAFF. The CDR3 DNA reads as TGTGCCAGCAGTTTTGAGGGGGCGAGAACTGAAGCTTTCTTT.

This clonotype was detected a few times. This chain links TRBV28 with TRBJ2-2; no definite D call. CDR1 is MDHEN, CDR2 SYDVKM, per germline. Trimming took 1 base from V and 5 from J, leaving 8 bases between them. This CDR3 comprises 14 residues. CDR3 sequence reads: CASSLFRNTGELFF. The CDR3 DNA sequence: TGTGCCAGCAGTTTATTCAGGAATACCGGGGAGCTGTTTTTT.

There are many counts of this clonotype. This sequence joins TRBV7-8 and TRBJ2-2, with 15 positions matching TRBD2. Per germline, CDR1 SGHVS and CDR2 FQNEAQ. The CDR3 extends over 19 amino acids. V was clipped by 4 bases and J by 3 bases; unmatched bases: 9. The CDR3 sequence: CASSWGTSGRRVDTGELFF. CDR3 DNA: TGTGCCAGCAGCTGGGGGACTAGCGGGAGGAGGGTGGACACCGGGGAGCTGTTTTTT.

V is TRBV18 and J is TRBJ2-1; 10 positions match TRBD1. This CDR3 contains 17 residues. V was pared by 0 bases and J by 6 bases, with 8 bases of the junction left unmatched. CDR1 is KGHSH, CDR2 LQKENI, per germline. CDR3 in DNA: TGTGCCAGCTCACCACCGGGACAGGGGAAGGGGCCCAATGAGCAGTTCTTC. It specifies CASSPPGQGKGPNEQFF.

This clonotype was seen repeatedly, ten times or more. The genes are TRBV20-1 and TRBJ2-7; D is uncertain. The CDR3 has 14 residues. Germline lookup yields CDR1 DFQATT and CDR2 SNEGSKA (reference sequence). Trimming removed 5 bases from V and 1 base from J, with 15 bases in between. Here the CDR3 reads CSAPKEEPSYEQYF. In DNA, the CDR3 is TGCAGTGCTCCCAAGGAAGAACCTTCCTACGAGCAGTACTTC.

The chain employs TRBV3-1 and TRBJ2-7; 7 nucleotides align to TRBD2. CDR3 size: 15 residues. Germline assignment: CDR1 LGHDT and CDR2 YNNKEL (reference sequence). V shed 0 bases and J 2 bases; nucleotides not matched to a gene: 4. CDR3 nucleotide sequence: TGTGCCAGCAGCCAAGAATATGGGAGGGCCTACGAGCAGTACTTC. Amino acid sequence: CASSQEYGRAYEQYF.

This clonotype was found a few times. The chain recombines TRBV2 with TRBJ2-6, with D tentatively TRBD1 (6 bases). Trimming stripped 8 bases from V and 0 bases from J, with 14 bases between. Per germline, CDR1 SNHLY and CDR2 FYNNEI. CDR3 length: 16 residues. CDR3 residues: CASLRTALSGANVLTF. CDR3 bases: TGTGCCAGCCTAAGGACAGCCCTCTCTGGGGCCAACGTCCTGACTTTC.

The chain employs TRBV7-9 and TRBJ2-1; tentative D call: TRBD1 (6 bases). Trimming took 5 bases from V and 7 from J, leaving 12 bases between them. The CDR3 is 13 amino acids. Germline CDR1 reads SEHNR; CDR2 reads FQNEAQ (reference sequence). The CDR3 spells CASSPRTDNEQFF. CDR3 DNA: TGTGCCAGCAGCCCGAGGACAGATAATGAGCAGTTCTTC.

This clonotype has only a few counts. The V call is TRBV7-2, the J call TRBJ1-5; D gene unclear. This CDR3 region has 13 residues. Germline loops: CDR1 SGHTA, CDR2 FQGNSA. Trimming left V 5 bases short and J 8 bases short, with 13 bases between. CDR3 region: CASSPGYGEPQHF. The CDR3 DNA follows: TGTGCCAGCAGCCCAGGATATGGGGAGCCCCAGCATTTT.

This clonotype was detected many times. V usage is TRBV28 and J usage is TRBJ2-3, with D possibly being TRBD2 (5 bases). CDR1 is MDHEN, CDR2 SYDVKM, per germline. The CDR3 totals 15 residues. V was pared by 4 bases and J by 3 bases, with 14 bases between. The chain's CDR3 is CASSSPPAVTDTQYF. The CDR3 coding sequence is TGTGCCAGCAGTTCCCCGCCAGCGGTAACAGATACGCAGTATTTT.